This is a list of T cell receptor beta chains from one sample in a study of blood T cell repertoires in COVID-19. Profiling relied on immunoSEQ multiplex PCR, and the TCRdb table lists in-frame clones only, not all of them. Among 300,000 or so clones, around 90% were seen once, and the ten largest hold around 1.1%. Specimen: PBMCs or T cells enriched from blood (not recorded which). The receptors here all came from a woman in her 30s who had recovered from COVID-19. The CDR3 runs from the conserved cysteine through the conserved F or W.

V,J,CDR3
TRBV9,TRBJ2-5,CASSPLQREQETQYF
TRBV29-1,TRBJ2-1,CSAEGTGDSVGEQFF
TRBV28,TRBJ2-7,CASRQPTGTGGSKYEQYF
TRBV6-1,TRBJ2-7,CASSQAGTGSYEQYF
TRBV25-1,TRBJ2-2,CASSEYVGGSTGELFF
TRBV29-1,TRBJ1-4,CSVDPTGRNEKLFF
TRBV18,TRBJ2-3,CASSPPVRTDTQYF
TRBV2,TRBJ2-1,CASSDRAGSSYNEQFF
TRBV6-2/TRBV6-3,TRBJ2-7,CASSPGKTISYEQYF
TRBV30,TRBJ1-5,CAWTRDRDQPQHF
TRBV12-3/TRBV12-4,TRBJ1-2,CASSLGQGYTF
TRBV7-9,TRBJ2-7,CASSPIAGDEQYF
TRBV7-2,TRBJ2-3,CASSVGLVGTDTQYF
TRBV28,TRBJ1-6,CASRGTSNSPLHF
TRBV9,TRBJ2-7,CASSVGLNYEQYF
TRBV7-9,TRBJ1-1,CASSKVDHRDTSFF
TRBV2,TRBJ1-6,CASSGYNSPLHF
TRBV28,TRBJ1-6,CASSLFGEGYSPLHF
TRBV4-2,TRBJ2-7,CASSPGTGSRVEQYF
TRBV3-1/TRBV3-2,TRBJ2-4,CASSQDWGDRRLAKNIQYF
TRBV28,TRBJ1-2,CATRAVNYGYTF
TRBV19,TRBJ1-5,CASSMGRGQGRQPQHF
TRBV18,TRBJ1-2,CASSPRTDNYGYTF
TRBV7-2,TRBJ2-7,CASSHGLAENSYEQYF
TRBV28,TRBJ1-1,CASSMTDKNTEAFF
TRBV5-1,TRBJ1-4,CASSSGQGAWGEKLFF
TRBV29-1,TRBJ2-1,CSAPLGGNEQFF
TRBV10-3,TRBJ2-3,CAIKTSGGGDTQYF
TRBV5-1,TRBJ2-1,CASSLVSSGSYNEQFF
TRBV27,TRBJ1-4,CASSLTPAGEKLFF
TRBV18,TRBJ2-5,CASSPRQQETQYF
TRBV10-3,TRBJ1-1,CAAREGRAEAFF
TRBV5-1,TRBJ2-1,CASSPGLADNEQFF
TRBV2,TRBJ2-3,CASSEGLAGTDTQYF
TRBV5-3,TRBJ2-5,CARSSGETQYF
TRBV5-6,TRBJ1-6,CASMENLRNSPLHF
TRBV4-1,TRBJ2-6,CASNDRDIILSGANVLTF
TRBV30,TRBJ1-4,CAGRDRLNEKLFF